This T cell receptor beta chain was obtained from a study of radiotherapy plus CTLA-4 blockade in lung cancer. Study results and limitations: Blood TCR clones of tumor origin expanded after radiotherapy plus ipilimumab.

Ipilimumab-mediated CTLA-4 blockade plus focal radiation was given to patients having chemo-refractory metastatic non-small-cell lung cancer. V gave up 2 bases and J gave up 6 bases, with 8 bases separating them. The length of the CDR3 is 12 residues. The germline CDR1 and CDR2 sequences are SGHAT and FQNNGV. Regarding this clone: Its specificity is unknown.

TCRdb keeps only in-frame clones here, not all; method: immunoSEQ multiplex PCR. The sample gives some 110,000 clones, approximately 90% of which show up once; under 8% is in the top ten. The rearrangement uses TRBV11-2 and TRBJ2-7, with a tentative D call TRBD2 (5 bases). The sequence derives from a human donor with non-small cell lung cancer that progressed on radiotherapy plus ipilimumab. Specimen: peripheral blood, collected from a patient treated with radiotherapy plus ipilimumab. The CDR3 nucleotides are TGTGCCAGCAGCTTAACGGGGTTCGAGCAGTACTTC. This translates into CASSLTGFEQYF.